The 30 T cell receptor beta chains given below trace back to one sample, sequenced in a study of Graves' ophthalmopathy and Graves' hyperthyroidism (dated by TCRdb to 2016 to 2019). Sequencing used an Illumina HiSeq 2000. TCR beta CDR3 regions were amplified from RNA transcripts for repertoire sequencing. A first-round RT-PCR used HTBI primers with the Qiagen OneStep RT-PCR kit, followed by a second-round multiplex PCR, size selection and purification. In TCRdb, the public reads were trimmed at Q25 with fastp and aligned with MiXCR, with productive beta chains retained. Rows are combined by CDR3 protein, so each entry shows the most common genes and DNA. The table for this sample lists 300,000 to 400,000 distinct CDR3 sequences; roughly 15% of them were counted only once. 9% to 15% of the sample is taken by the ten largest. Sequenced material: peripheral blood. These receptors all stem from an adult man with Graves' ophthalmopathy.

The table lists this clonotype with many counts. A single base separates this from a much larger clone, so it may be a read error. J is TRBJ1-2 and V is TRBV20-1; 7 nucleotides match TRBD1. CDR3 length: 12 amino acids. The germline V gene encodes CDR1 DFQATT and CDR2 SNEGSKA (reference sequence). The ends lost 3 bases at V and 8 bases at J; junction bases unmatched: 6. CDR3 loop: CSARPADRGYTF. CDR3 coding DNA: TGCAGTGCTAGGCCGGCGGACAGGGGCTACACCTTC.

This clonotype has ten or more counts. The gene calls are TRBV12-3 or TRBV12-4 and TRBJ2-5; no clear D gene. Between the trimmed V and J ends, which lost 3 bases and 2 bases, there was a span of 10 bases. This CDR3 spans 14 amino acids. The CDR3 here is CASSFPDRQETQYF. The CDR3 coding sequence is TGTGCCAGCAGTTTCCCGGACCGTCAAGAGACCCAGTACTTC.

The sample holds many counts of this clonotype. V is TRBV20-1 and J is TRBJ1-6, with 8 bases aligning to TRBD1. From germline, CDR1 is DFQATT and CDR2 SNEGSKA (reference sequence). This CDR3 comprises 14 residues. The V and J ends lost 3 bases and 8 bases, in that order; junction bases with no gene match: 6. This CDR3 is CSASRGQYYSPLHF. CDR3 in DNA: TGCAGTGCTAGCAGGGGGCAATACTATTCACCCCTCCACTTT.

Worth noting for this clonotype: One junction end does not reproduce the germline sequence, and a read error may be involved. This chain connects TRBV7-6 to TRBJ1-1, with 7 bases aligning to TRBD1. The germline CDR1 and CDR2 sequences are SGHVS and FNYEAQ. The CDR3 sequence is 14 residues long. The DNA for the CDR3 is TGTGCCAGCGGGGGTGAAGGGGGCCGCACTGAAGCTTACTTT. It translates to CASGGEGGRTEAYF.

This clonotype was seen many times. The gene calls are TRBV3-1 and TRBJ2-5, with D perhaps matching TRBD1 (6 bases). The CDR3 runs 15 residues. The V end lost 3 bases, the J end lost 1 base, and 12 bases lay between the germline ends. Germline lookup yields CDR1 LGHDT and CDR2 YNNKEL (reference sequence). CDR3 in amino acids: CASSQTGTPQETQYF. The DNA of the CDR3 is TGTGCCAGCAGCCAGACCGGGACACCCCAAGAGACCCAGTACTTC.

This clonotype was observed many times. The J gene is TRBJ1-2, the V gene TRBV6-1; D is unresolved. CDR3 length: 15 residues. The V end lost 2 bases, the J end lost 4 bases, and 14 bases lay between the germline ends. Germline assignment: CDR1 MNHNS and CDR2 SASEGT. The CDR3 reads CASSEFFEGLYGYTF. The CDR3 DNA follows: TGTGCCAGCAGTGAATTTTTTGAAGGGCTCTATGGCTACACCTTC.

This clonotype was detected many times. The DNA for the CDR3 is TGCGCCAGCAGCTTGGGTACTAACCCTCAAGAGACCCAGTACTTC. It encodes CASSLGTNPQETQYF. The rearrangement links TRBV5-1 to TRBJ2-5; no firm D call. The length of the CDR3 is 15 residues. Germline CDR1 reads SGHRS; CDR2 reads YFSETQ. V was shortened by 0 bases and J by 2 bases, with 11 bases between the two germline ends. Based on the CDR3 plus reference TRBV5-1 and TRBJ2-5, the full variable domain is KAGVTQTPRYLIKTRGQQVTLSCSPISGHRSVSWYQQTPGQGLQFLFEYFSETQRNKGNFPGRFSGRQFSNSRSEMNVSTLELGDSALYLCASSLGTNPQETQYFGPGTRLLVL.

Comments on this clonotype: A much larger clone sits a single nucleotide away, making a read error possible. The chain has TRBV18 and TRBJ1-5; D gene ambiguous. From germline, CDR1 is KGHSH and CDR2 LQKENI. This CDR3 has 14 residues. The CDR3 loop reads CTSSPSDSNQPQHF. The CDR3, as DNA: TGTACCAGCTCACCCAGTGATAGCAATCAGCCCCAGCATTTT.

This clonotype has at least ten counts. This chain uses TRBV6-1 with TRBJ1-5; the match to TRBD1 covers 10 bases. The germline gives CDR1 MNHNS, CDR2 SASEGT. The V gene end was trimmed by 3 bases and the J gene end by 1 base; junction bases not matched to a gene: 3. The CDR3 loop spans 16 amino acids. CDR3 nucleotide sequence: TGTGCCAGCAGTGATTGGGGACAGGGGAGCAATCAGCCCCAGCATTTT. Its translation is CASSDWGQGSNQPQHF.

This clonotype was counted at least ten times. This chain links TRBV28 with TRBJ1-1, with a tentative D call TRBD1 (5 bases). The V gene lost 4 bases and the J gene lost 7 bases, with 19 bases spanning the gap. Germline V gene sequence: CDR1 MDHEN, CDR2 SYDVKM. CDR3 length equals 15 residues. CDR3 sequence reads: CASSSGQGSFGEAFF. The CDR3 bases are TGTGCCAGCAGTTCTGGACAAGGCTCTTTCGGTGAAGCTTTCTTT.

This clonotype appeared many times. V and J are TRBV4-2 and TRBJ1-2; D gene unclear. Germline values: CDR1 LGHNA, CDR2 YNFKEQ. The CDR3 is 12 amino acids. V gave up 5 bases and J gave up 8 bases, with 12 bases separating them. The CDR3 loop is CASSTGEYGYTF. CDR3 bases: TGTGCCAGCAGCACCGGAGAATACGGCTACACCTTC.

This clonotype was found many times. V usage is TRBV20-1 and J usage is TRBJ2-5; 11 nucleotides agree with TRBD2. This CDR3 comprises 14 residues. With V trimmed by 7 bases and J by 0 bases, 4 bases remained unmatched. CDR1 DFQATT and CDR2 SNEGSKA come from the germline V gene (reference sequence). The CDR3 region is CSVETSGNQETQYF. The CDR3 DNA is TGCAGTGTCGAGACTAGCGGGAACCAAGAGACCCAGTACTTC.

In its sample, this clonotype was seen many times. The chain links TRBV2 to TRBJ1-2; 7 nucleotides match TRBD1. V shed 5 bases and J 4 bases; nucleotides not matched to a gene: 7. Per the germline V gene, CDR1 is SNHLY and CDR2 is FYNNEI. The CDR3 consists of 14 residues. The CDR3 region is CASSPTGDGYGYTF. DNA for the CDR3: TGTGCCAGCAGTCCAACAGGGGATGGCTATGGCTACACCTTC.

CDR3 amino acids: CASSWPGLQETQYF. The CDR3 coding sequence is TGTGCCAGCAGCTGGCCGGGACTACAAGAGACCCAGTACTTC. J is TRBJ2-5 and V is TRBV7-2; the match to TRBD2 covers 7 bases. The ends lost 4 bases at V and 2 bases at J; junction bases unmatched: 4. This CDR3 has 14 residues. Looked up from germline, CDR1 is SGHTA and CDR2 is FQGNSA.

V gene TRBV19 combines with J gene TRBJ1-1; no firm D call. Per the germline V gene, CDR1 is LNHDA and CDR2 is SQIVND (reference sequence). Trimming removed 9 bases at V and 3 bases at J, with 14 bases between. This CDR3 region has 13 residues. CDR3 sequence reads: CASAPQSYTEAFF. CDR3 bases: TGTGCCAGCGCACCCCAGTCTTACACTGAAGCTTTCTTT.

This clonotype came up many times. The J gene is TRBJ1-2, the V gene TRBV4-1; TRBD1 might be the D (5 bases). Trimming pared 2 bases from V and 5 bases from J, leaving 12 bases between. In germline, CDR1 is MGHRA, CDR2 YSYEKL. The CDR3 is 14 amino acids. The CDR3 region is CASSQQGRKYGYTF. DNA for the CDR3: TGCGCCAGCAGCCAACAGGGTAGGAAGTATGGCTACACCTTC.

This clonotype was seen repeatedly, ten times or more. This chain connects TRBV4-3 to TRBJ1-2; TRBD1 matches 7 bases. CDR1 LGHNA and CDR2 YSLEER come from the germline V gene. This CDR3 comprises 15 residues. Germline trimming cut 1 base from V and 10 bases from J; bases unmatched to any gene: 12. The CDR3 loop is CASSQGSGTELAYTF. DNA for the CDR3: TGCGCCAGCAGCCAAGGGTCCGGGACAGAACTTGCCTACACCTTC.

The chain has TRBV6-2 or TRBV6-3 and TRBJ1-6; D remains unclear. The germline gives CDR1 MNHEY, CDR2 SVGEGT. The CDR3 sequence is 13 residues long. Trimming removed 8 bases at V and 5 bases at J, with 10 bases between. The DNA for the CDR3 is TGTGCCAGCGGGCAGCGAGATAATTCACCCCTCCACTTT. Its translation is CASGQRDNSPLHF.

This clonotype was picked up many times. The chain carries TRBV6-5 and TRBJ2-7; D is unclear. CDR3 length equals 17 residues. CDR1 is MNHEY, CDR2 SVGAGI, per germline. Trimming removed 2 bases from V and 0 bases from J, with 17 bases in between. CDR3 in DNA: TGTGCCAGCAGTTACCCGAACCTTCAGATTTCCTCCTACGAGCAGTACTTC. Residues: CASSYPNLQISSYEQYF.

This clonotype was recorded at least ten times. This rearrangement joins TRBV20-1 to TRBJ2-7; perhaps TRBD1 as D (5 bases). CDR3 size: 11 residues. V lost 6 bases, J lost 6 bases, and 12 bases lay in between. Germline lookup yields CDR1 DFQATT and CDR2 SNEGSKA (reference sequence). The CDR3 loop reads CSAREEREQYF. The DNA for the CDR3 is TGCAGTGCCAGGGAAGAACGCGAGCAGTACTTC.

The chain uses TRBV6-5 and TRBJ1-1; D remains ambiguous. Looked up from germline, CDR1 is MNHEY and CDR2 is SVGAGI. V lost 2 bases, J lost 3 bases, and 10 bases lay in between. The CDR3 is 14 amino acids. The CDR3 coding sequence is TGTGCCAGCAGTTACGCGGATAAGGACACTGAAGCTTTCTTT. This translates into CASSYADKDTEAFF.

This clonotype was observed at least ten times. This rearrangement joins TRBV27 to TRBJ1-3; a weak D match, TRBD1 (6 bases). The germline V and J ends were trimmed by 0 bases and 3 bases, with 9 bases remaining between them. CDR1 and CDR2 from the germline V gene are MNHEY and SMNVEV (reference sequence). The CDR3 has 15 residues. DNA for the CDR3: TGTGCCAGCAGTTTATCCGGGACACATGGAAACACCATATATTTT. Translating it yields CASSLSGTHGNTIYF.

Ten or more counts support this clonotype. This chain joins TRBV7-2 and TRBJ2-7; 10 bases match TRBD2. CDR3 length equals 15 residues. Germline V lookup: CDR1 SGHTA, CDR2 FQGNSA. The trim removed 1 base at V and 2 bases at J, leaving 2 bases unmatched. In nucleotides, the CDR3 is TGTGCCAGCAGCTTAGAGCGGGGGGGAACCTACGAGCAGTACTTC. Translated: CASSLERGGTYEQYF. The whole variable domain, remainder taken from reference TRBV7-2 and TRBJ2-7, is GAGVSQSPSNKVTEKGKDVELRCDPISGHTALYWYRQSLGQGLEFLIYFQGNSAPDKSGLPSDRFSAERTGGSVSTLTIQRTQQEDSAVYLCASSLERGGTYEQYFGPGTRLTVT.

This clonotype was seen many times. The CDR3 loop reads CASQTIAGGPGEQYF. DNA of the CDR3: TGTGCCAGCCAAACAATAGCGGGAGGGCCGGGCGAGCAGTACTTC. The rearrangement links TRBV2 to TRBJ2-7; 11 nucleotides line up with TRBD2. Germline V lookup: CDR1 SNHLY, CDR2 FYNNEI. The CDR3 sequence is 15 residues long. V shed 8 bases, J shed 6 bases, and the junction held 12 bases outside the gene matches.

This clonotype has a single count. One end of the junction varies from germline; a read error may be responsible. The chain uses TRBV6-1 and TRBJ2-2, with D maybe TRBD2 (5 bases). Germline assignment: CDR1 MNHNS and CDR2 SASEGT. The CDR3 runs 11 residues. As DNA, the CDR3 is TGTGCCAACAGAGGTACCGGGGAGCTGTATTTT. This gives the protein CANRGTGELYF.

This clonotype has ten or more counts. The rearrangement links TRBV7-2 to TRBJ1-2; D is unclear. Trimming cost V 5 bases and J 6 bases, with 16 bases left between them. This CDR3 is built from 14 residues. Germline-derived CDR1 and CDR2 are SGHTA and FQGNSA. The CDR3 DNA sequence: TGTGCCAGCAGCCCCAGATGGGGAGGGCATGGCTACACCTTC. Its translation: CASSPRWGGHGYTF.

This clonotype has at least ten counts. CDR3 amino acids: CASSSPRQAAYEQYF. DNA for the CDR3: TGTGCCAGCAGTAGCCCCCGACAGGCGGCCTACGAGCAGTACTTC. The V and J genes are TRBV6-5 and TRBJ2-7, with D perhaps matching TRBD1 (6 bases). Germline assignment: CDR1 MNHEY and CDR2 SVGAGI. The CDR3 has 15 amino acids. V lost 5 bases and J lost 2, with 16 bases in between.

This clonotype came up many times. The V call is TRBV6-2 or TRBV6-3, the J call TRBJ1-1, with unresolved D. The CDR3 has 12 amino acids. The germline V gene has CDR1 MNHEY and CDR2 SVGEGT. The V gene lost 2 bases and the J gene lost 3 bases, with 4 bases spanning the gap. The CDR3 sequence is CASSYSYTEAFF. The CDR3 nucleotides are TGTGCCAGCAGTTACAGCTACACTGAAGCTTTCTTT.

The rearrangement links TRBV27 to TRBJ2-7, with D perhaps TRBD2 (5 bases). The CDR3 runs to 14 residues. Germline values: CDR1 MNHEY, CDR2 SMNVEV (reference sequence). Trimming cost V 5 bases and J 4 bases, with 15 bases left between them. Here the CDR3 reads CASSLVNSVYEQYF. CDR3 nucleotides: TGTGCCAGCAGTCTGGTGAATAGCGTTTACGAGCAGTACTTC.

The sample holds one count of this clonotype. The CDR3 sequence: CASSYRRGSTYEQYF. DNA for the CDR3: TGTGCCAGCAGTTATCGGCGGGGGAGCACCTACGAGCAGTACTTC. V is TRBV6-2 or TRBV6-3 and J is TRBJ2-7; 7 positions agree with TRBD2. Trimming removed 3 bases from V and 2 bases from J; junction bases left unmatched: 7. The germline V gene encodes CDR1 MNHEY and CDR2 SVGEGT. The CDR3 consists of 15 residues.